The clone carrying this TCR beta chain was seen at least ten times. The sample originates from a study of early T cells in non-severe SARS-CoV-2 infection. Germline lookup yields CDR1 LGHNA and CDR2 YNFKEQ. This CDR3 has 15 amino acids. The trim removed 0 bases at V and 4 bases at J, leaving 5 bases unmatched. TCRdb ran MiXCR on the 5' RACE reads and lists one entry per CDR3 protein. The sample records 53,000 or so distinct CDR3 sequences, about 12% being singletons. The chain couples TRBV4-2 to TRBJ2-7; 8 nucleotides line up with TRBD1. This specimen was whole blood, taken at baseline. The sequence came from an adult who was a healthcare worker with PCR-confirmed SARS-CoV-2 infection or an uninfected control (not recorded which). This CDR3 reads CASSQDPGGSYEQYF. Here the CDR3 DNA reads TGTGCCAGCAGCCAAGATCCAGGGGGCTCATACGAGCAGTACTTC.